Listed here are 28 T cell receptor beta chains from one sample, sequenced in a study of OX40 agonist ivuxolimab in advanced cancers. Clones were read by immunoSEQ multiplex PCR, and TCRdb kept only the in-frame ones, dropping some. The sample holds around 76,000 clones, around 94% seen once. The sample in question was CD4+ or CD8+ T cells sorted from blood, obtained in a trial of the OX40 agonist ivuxolimab. The receptors were sampled from an adult with an advanced solid tumor such as melanoma, head and neck, liver or kidney cancer.

The V gene is TRBV6-6, the J gene TRBJ1-1, with a possible D match to TRBD1 (5 bases). The germline gives CDR1 MNHNY, CDR2 SVGAGI (reference sequence). This CDR3 region has 12 residues. The ends were cut back, 8 bases at V and 4 bases at J, with 11 bases in the middle. The CDR3 loop is CASFGGGTEAFF. CDR3 DNA sequence: TGTGCCAGCTTTGGGGGAGGCACTGAAGCTTTCTTT.

CDR3: CASSQADYGANTEAFF. Written as DNA, the CDR3 is TGCGCCAGCAGCCAGGCCGACTACGGTGCCAACACTGAAGCTTTCTTT. The chain has TRBV4-3 and TRBJ1-1; D gene unclear. The CDR3 extends over 16 amino acids. Germline lookup yields CDR1 LGHNA and CDR2 YSLEER. V was pared by 3 bases and J by 2 bases, with 16 bases between.

The chain employs TRBV15 and TRBJ2-3, with 9 bases lining up with TRBD2. Germline V gives CDR1 LNHNV, CDR2 YYDKDF (reference sequence). V shed 0 bases and J 4 bases; nucleotides not matched to a gene: 5. CDR3 length: 16 residues. This CDR3 is CATSRDISGGADTQYF. The CDR3 DNA sequence: TGTGCCACCAGCAGAGATATTAGCGGGGGTGCAGATACGCAGTATTTT.

By sample share, this clone is medium-sized (0.01 to 0.1%). V usage is TRBV7-8 and J usage is TRBJ1-5; perhaps TRBD1 as D (6 bases). Trimming took off 1 base at V and 10 bases at J, with 23 bases between the two ends. Germline assignment: CDR1 SGHVS and CDR2 FQNEAQ. This CDR3 spans 17 amino acids. The CDR3 loop is CASSLVGIGGRDEPQHF. The CDR3 nucleotides read TGTGCCAGCAGCTTAGTCGGGATCGGGGGCAGGGACGAACCCCAGCATTTT.

The genes are TRBV2 and TRBJ2-5; D unresolved. Between the trimmed V and J ends, which lost 0 bases and 4 bases, there was a span of 3 bases. Germline CDR1 and CDR2: SNHLY and FYNNEI. The CDR3 sequence is 12 residues long. The CDR3 region is CASSEALETQYF. Written as DNA, the CDR3 is TGTGCCAGCAGTGAAGCGCTAGAGACCCAGTACTTC.

The rearrangement joins TRBV6-5 to TRBJ1-5; a possible D gene is TRBD1 (5 bases). V was cut by 5 bases and J by 5 bases, with 16 bases left in between. Germline lookup yields CDR1 MNHEY and CDR2 SVGAGI. The CDR3 totals 15 residues. CDR3 nucleotide sequence: TGTGCCAGCAGTCTCCTGGGGCCCCGTGATCAGCCCCAGCATTTT. As protein: CASSLLGPRDQPQHF.

The chain employs TRBV7-2 and TRBJ2-3, with D perhaps TRBD1 or TRBD2 (5 bases each). Between the trimmed V and J ends, which lost 4 bases and 2 bases, there was a span of 7 bases. The CDR3 is 13 residues long. The germline V gene encodes CDR1 SGHTA and CDR2 FQGNSA. The CDR3 loop is CASSWDVTDTQYF. Written as DNA, the CDR3 is TGTGCCAGCAGCTGGGACGTCACAGATACGCAGTATTTT.

The chain carries TRBV9 and TRBJ2-5; 7 nucleotides match TRBD2. After removal of 4 bases from V and 5 bases from J, the junction contained 14 bases not matched to a gene. CDR3 length: 16 amino acids. Germline values: CDR1 SGDLS, CDR2 YYNGEE. CDR3 region: CASSTPGEGPRETQYF. The CDR3 DNA follows: TGTGCCAGCAGCACCCCGGGGGAGGGTCCAAGGGAGACCCAGTACTTC.

The CDR3 nucleotides are TGTGCCAGCAGCTTACAGGGTTCTGTCACAGATACGCAGTATTTT. Translated, it gives CASSLQGSVTDTQYF. The chain links TRBV7-9 to TRBJ2-3; the D gene is possibly TRBD1 (5 bases). CDR1 is SEHNR and CDR2 is FQNEAQ in the germline V gene (reference sequence). The CDR3 has 15 residues. Trimming removed 2 bases from V and 2 bases from J, with 11 bases in between.

The J gene is TRBJ1-4, the V gene TRBV7-2; D is undetermined. The CDR3 totals 13 residues. V shed 0 bases and J shed 8 bases, with 7 bases lying between them. The germline V gene has CDR1 SGHTA and CDR2 FQGNSA. CDR3 sequence (DNA): TGTGCCAGCAGCTTAGCAGGGTTAGAAAAACTGTTTTTT. It codes for CASSLAGLEKLFF.

The genes are TRBV7-6 and TRBJ2-1; D may be TRBD1 (6 bases). Germline V lookup: CDR1 SGHVS, CDR2 FNYEAQ. CDR3 length: 12 residues. V was trimmed by 5 bases and J by 9 bases, leaving 11 bases between them. CDR3 nucleotide sequence: TGTGCCAGCAGCCCACAGGGTCCTGAGCAGTTCTTC. As protein: CASSPQGPEQFF.

The V gene is TRBV15, the J gene TRBJ1-1, with a tentative D call TRBD1 (6 bases). The CDR3 contains 15 residues. CDR1 is LNHNV, CDR2 YYDKDF, per germline (reference sequence). Trimming pared 5 bases from V and 1 base from J, leaving 14 bases between. The CDR3 DNA reads TGTGCCACCAGCGTGCCAGGGGAATGGAACACTGAAGCTTTCTTT. Translating it yields CATSVPGEWNTEAFF.

The chain joins TRBV6-5 to TRBJ2-5; D is uncertain. CDR1 is MNHEY, CDR2 SVGAGI, per germline. The CDR3 sequence is 13 residues long. V was pared by 2 bases and J by 5 bases, with 9 bases between. The CDR3 DNA reads as TGTGCCAGCAGTTACGGGGTCCGGGAGACCCAGTACTTC. Protein: CASSYGVRETQYF.

The rearrangement links TRBV27 to TRBJ2-5, with TRBD1 matching 8 bases. Germline loops: CDR1 MNHEY, CDR2 SMNVEV (reference sequence). The junction had 6 bases not matched to a gene; V was cut back by 4 bases and J by 5 bases. The CDR3 covers 14 residues. As DNA, the CDR3 is TGTGCCAGCAGTTCAGCAGGGGGCGGGGAGACCCAGTACTTC. It encodes CASSSAGGGETQYF.

This rearrangement joins TRBV19 to TRBJ1-5; D may be TRBD1 (5 bases). Germline-derived CDR1 and CDR2 are LNHDA and SQIVND (reference sequence). The V end lost 5 bases, the J end lost 2 bases, and 13 bases lay between the germline ends. The CDR3 runs to 15 residues. The CDR3 loop reads CASSFWGYGNQPQHF. Written as DNA, the CDR3 is TGTGCCAGTAGTTTCTGGGGCTATGGCAATCAGCCCCAGCATTTT.

This clone showed up just once. The J gene is TRBJ2-3, the V gene TRBV16; 9 nucleotides align to TRBD2. The V gene end was trimmed by 4 bases and the J gene end by 2 bases; junction bases not matched to a gene: 7. This CDR3 spans 16 amino acids. The germline gives CDR1 KGHSY, CDR2 FQNENV. CDR3 bases: TGTGCCAGCAGCCGCCGGCGGGGGGGCAACACAGATACGCAGTATTTT. This codes for CASSRRRGGNTDTQYF.

V is TRBV6-5 and J is TRBJ2-1; D gene unclear. Trimming took 4 bases from V and 7 from J, leaving 17 bases between them. The CDR3 runs to 15 residues. Germline assignment: CDR1 MNHEY and CDR2 SVGAGI. The CDR3 coding sequence is TGTGCCAGCAGTTTTGTTCTGGGTTTAAAGAATGAGCAGTTCTTC. Translation gives CASSFVLGLKNEQFF.

The gene calls are TRBV4-3 and TRBJ1-5; no definite D call. Trimming took 1 base from V and 4 from J, leaving 11 bases between them. In germline, CDR1 is LGHNA, CDR2 YSLEER. This CDR3 is 15 amino acids long. The CDR3 sequence is CASSQGPTPNQPQHF. In DNA, the CDR3 is TGCGCCAGCAGCCAAGGACCTACGCCAAATCAGCCCCAGCATTTT.

The chain links TRBV2 to TRBJ1-2; 12 bases line up with TRBD1. V dropped 8 bases and J dropped 2; count of bases not matched to a gene: 12. Germline assignment: CDR1 SNHLY and CDR2 FYNNEI. This CDR3 contains 17 residues. CDR3 DNA: TGTGCCAGCCCTGAACCGGGACAGGGGGCCAGCAACTATGGCTACACCTTC. Encoded protein: CASPEPGQGASNYGYTF.

The chain has TRBV28 and TRBJ2-7; D is unclear. This CDR3 has 13 residues. Germline CDR1 reads MDHEN; CDR2 reads SYDVKM. Trimming removed 3 bases at V and 2 bases at J, with 8 bases between. The CDR3 reads CASSFNEPYEQYF. The CDR3 DNA reads TGTGCCAGCAGTTTTAACGAGCCCTACGAGCAGTACTTC. The whole variable domain, remainder taken from reference TRBV28 and TRBJ2-7, is DVKVTQSSRYLVKRTGEKVFLECVQDMDHENMFWYRQDPGLGLRLIYFSYDVKMKEKGDIPEGYSVSREKKERFSLILESASTNQTSMYLCASSFNEPYEQYFGPGTRLTVT.

This chain uses TRBV5-4 with TRBJ2-2; the D gene is possibly TRBD2 (6 bases). Germline CDR1 SGHNT, CDR2 YYREEE (reference sequence). Between the trimmed V and J ends, which lost 10 bases and 7 bases, there was a span of 14 bases. The CDR3 length is 12 residues. This chain's CDR3 is CAQLREGGELFF. The CDR3 nucleotides read TGTGCCCAATTGCGGGAAGGCGGGGAGCTGTTTTTT.

This clone has more than one count but fewer than ten. CDR3 amino acids: CASSWGTEAFF. CDR3 coding DNA: TGTGCCAGCAGTTGGGGGACTGAAGCTTTCTTT. V usage is TRBV6-6 and J usage is TRBJ1-1; D is possibly TRBD1 (5 bases). The CDR3 sequence is 11 residues long. Germline loops: CDR1 MNHNY, CDR2 SVGAGI (reference sequence). The V end was cut by 4 bases, the J end by 5 bases, with 5 bases between.

The chain employs TRBV11-2 and TRBJ1-2, with TRBD1 identical over 10 bases. Trimming cost V 0 bases and J 4 bases; bases outside gene matches: 8. CDR1 is SGHAT and CDR2 is FQNNGV in the germline V gene. This CDR3 contains 17 residues. CDR3 in amino acids: CASSLDTDRGLFYGYTF. The CDR3 DNA is TGTGCCAGCAGCTTAGACACTGACAGGGGGCTGTTCTATGGCTACACCTTC.

This clone was observed a single time. CDR3 nucleotides: TGTGCCAGCAAGGGTCCTTTAATCACTGAAGCTTTCTTT. This sequence encodes CASKGPLITEAFF. The chain is built from TRBV6-5 and TRBJ1-1; D unresolved. Germline loops: CDR1 MNHEY, CDR2 SVGAGI. The V and J ends lost 7 bases and 4 bases respectively, with 13 bases between them. The CDR3 loop spans 13 amino acids.

V usage is TRBV7-9 and J usage is TRBJ2-2; D is perhaps TRBD1 or TRBD2 (5 bases each). Germline V lookup: CDR1 SEHNR, CDR2 FQNEAQ (reference sequence). Trimming stripped 1 base from V and 9 bases from J, with 9 bases between. CDR3 length equals 13 residues. CDR3 loop: CASSLEGSRELFF. CDR3 nucleotide sequence: TGTGCCAGCAGCTTAGAGGGGAGCCGGGAGCTGTTTTTT.

This chain uses TRBV7-9 with TRBJ2-7; no clear D. The germline V gene has CDR1 SEHNR and CDR2 FQNEAQ (reference sequence). Trimming left V 1 base short and J 4 bases short, with 5 bases between. This CDR3 region has 12 residues. DNA of the CDR3: TGTGCCAGCAGCTTAGGGCAGTACGAGCAGTACTTC. This sequence encodes CASSLGQYEQYF.

The CDR3 nucleotides read TGTGCCAGCGGGTCGGGGGAGCAGTACTTC. It yields the protein CASGSGEQYF. The chain is built from TRBV27 and TRBJ2-7; a weak D match, TRBD2 (5 bases). Germline loops: CDR1 MNHEY, CDR2 SMNVEV (reference sequence). The CDR3 has 10 residues. Trimming pared 8 bases from V and 7 bases from J, leaving 9 bases between.

The chain couples TRBV19 to TRBJ2-1; D gene unclear. CDR3 size: 11 residues. The V gene lost 1 base and the J gene lost 14 bases, with 9 bases spanning the gap. Looked up from germline, CDR1 is LNHDA and CDR2 is SQIVND (reference sequence). As DNA, the CDR3 is TGTGCCAGTAGTATAGGATCGTTGGAGTTCTTC. Translated: CASSIGSLEFF.